Presented here are 23 T cell receptor beta chains from one specimen sequenced in a study of blood T cell repertoires in COVID-19. The assay was immunoSEQ multiplex PCR, and TCRdb's table has in-frame clones only and misses some. The table lists about 200,000 clones, 87% of them singletons. Sequenced sample: PBMCs or T cells enriched from blood (not recorded which). These receptors all stem from a woman between 25 and 40 years old who had recovered from COVID-19.

This sequence joins TRBV6-5 and TRBJ2-7, with 11 positions matching TRBD2. This CDR3 contains 14 residues. Losses at the gene ends were 6 bases for V and 0 bases for J; bases not matched to a gene: 1. Germline loops: CDR1 MNHEY, CDR2 SVGAGI. The CDR3 here is CASRLAGASYEQYF. The CDR3 DNA sequence: TGTGCCAGCAGACTAGCGGGAGCCTCCTACGAGCAGTACTTC.

This clone occurred once. The chain couples TRBV28 to TRBJ1-2, with TRBD1 matching 8 bases. The CDR3 loop spans 18 amino acids. V dropped 3 bases and J dropped 6; count of bases not matched to a gene: 18. In germline, CDR1 is MDHEN, CDR2 SYDVKM. The CDR3 region has the DNA TGTGCCAGCAGTTTGCCCGGGGGGACAGGTGGCATGGGGAATGGCTACACCTTC. It translates to CASSLPGGTGGMGNGYTF.

This clone was observed a few times. The genes are TRBV11-2 and TRBJ1-2; D is unresolved. The germline gives CDR1 SGHAT, CDR2 FQNNGV. The CDR3 contains 14 residues. Trimming pared 0 bases from V and 4 bases from J, leaving 9 bases between. The CDR3 DNA follows: TGTGCCAGCAGCTTAGATCGAACAGCCTATGGCTACACCTTC. Its translation: CASSLDRTAYGYTF.

About this clone: One junction end disagrees with the germline gene, perhaps due to a read error. The chain carries TRBV28 and TRBJ1-6; TRBD1 matches 8 bases. CDR1 is MDHEN and CDR2 is SYDVKM in the germline V gene. This CDR3 is built from 15 residues. CDR3 residues: CASSSPTGDNSPLHF. The CDR3 nucleotides are TGTGCCAGCAGTTCCCCGACAGGGGATAATTCACCTCTCCACTTT.

The rearrangement links TRBV19 to TRBJ2-2; 9 bases agree with TRBD2. There are 15 residues in the CDR3. Germline CDR1 reads LNHDA; CDR2 reads SQIVND (reference sequence). V lost 4 bases and J lost 6; bases outside the gene matches: 6. DNA of the CDR3: TGTGCCAGTAGTACCCCGGGACTAGCCGCCGGGGAGCTGTTTTTT. Amino acid sequence: CASSTPGLAAGELFF.

This clone appeared once. V gene TRBV20-1 combines with J gene TRBJ2-1, with TRBD2 matching over 8 bases. This CDR3 has 15 amino acids. V shed 3 bases and J 4 bases; nucleotides not matched to a gene: 8. Germline CDR1 is DFQATT and CDR2 is SNEGSKA (reference sequence). In nucleotides, the CDR3 is TGCAGTGCTAGTGGGGCGGCTAGCGGGTACAATGAGCAGTTCTTC. Its translation: CSASGAASGYNEQFF.

V and J are TRBV10-3 and TRBJ2-5; 7 bases agree with TRBD2. Looked up from germline, CDR1 is ENHRY and CDR2 is SYGVKD. V dropped 2 bases and J dropped 5; count of bases not matched to a gene: 5. The CDR3 contains 14 residues. CDR3 in amino acids: CAISEGTNGETQYF. CDR3 nucleotides: TGTGCCATCAGTGAGGGGACTAACGGGGAGACCCAGTACTTC.

V gene TRBV7-8 combines with J gene TRBJ2-7; 9 nucleotides agree with TRBD2. Trimming at V came to 2 bases and at J to 3 bases, leaving 14 bases not matched to a gene. This CDR3 is built from 18 residues. Germline CDR1 SGHVS, CDR2 FQNEAQ. CDR3 sequence: CASSLPQRLAGISYEQYF. The CDR3 region has the DNA TGTGCCAGCAGCTTACCCCAGAGGCTAGCGGGGATTAGCTACGAGCAGTACTTC.

The chain couples TRBV6-5 to TRBJ1-1; D is ambiguous. Trimming removed 0 bases at V and 0 bases at J, with 11 bases between. Per germline, CDR1 MNHEY and CDR2 SVGAGI. CDR3 size: 16 residues. CDR3 DNA: TGTGCCAGCAGTTACTCGTTACTAGGGATGAACACTGAAGCTTTCTTT. Protein product: CASSYSLLGMNTEAFF.

The chain employs TRBV7-9 and TRBJ1-2; perhaps TRBD1 as D (5 bases). The V and J ends lost 5 bases and 4 bases respectively, with 11 bases between them. Germline loops: CDR1 SEHNR, CDR2 FQNEAQ (reference sequence). The CDR3 is 13 residues long. CDR3 region: CASSPQGIYGYTF. The DNA for the CDR3 is TGTGCCAGCAGCCCCCAGGGAATCTATGGCTACACCTTC.

The chain has TRBV20-1 and TRBJ2-1, with 7 bases lining up with TRBD2. Germline V lookup: CDR1 DFQATT, CDR2 SNEGSKA (reference sequence). The V and J ends lost 3 bases and 0 bases, in that order; junction bases with no gene match: 8. The CDR3 extends over 16 amino acids. CDR3 coding DNA: TGCAGTGCTAGTGGCGGGGGTTCTTTCTCCTACAATGAGCAGTTCTTC. Protein sequence: CSASGGGSFSYNEQFF.

This sequence joins TRBV14 and TRBJ2-7; 15 bases line up with TRBD2. Trimming removed 1 base from V and 5 bases from J; junction bases left unmatched: 12. CDR1 and CDR2 from the germline V gene are SGHDN and FVKESK. This CDR3 has 19 residues. The CDR3 reads CASSQVGLAGGGIFDEQYF. Here the CDR3 DNA reads TGTGCCAGCAGCCAAGTGGGACTAGCGGGGGGAGGTATATTCGACGAGCAGTACTTC.

The gene calls are TRBV4-1 and TRBJ1-2; TRBD1 agrees at 9 bases. Per germline, CDR1 MGHRA and CDR2 YSYEKL. Trimming at V came to 0 bases and at J to 6 bases, leaving 8 bases not matched to a gene. The CDR3 has 16 amino acids. CDR3 in amino acids: CASSQELGTGKNGYTF. The DNA for the CDR3 is TGCGCCAGCAGCCAAGAACTTGGGACAGGGAAAAATGGCTACACCTTC.

The chain carries TRBV6-5 and TRBJ1-1; D gene unclear. Germline CDR1 is MNHEY and CDR2 is SVGAGI. The CDR3 spans 12 residues. Trimming stripped 5 bases from V and 5 bases from J, with 9 bases between. Here the CDR3 DNA reads TGTGCCAGCAGTCGGGGTGAGACTGAAGCTTTCTTT. Translation: CASSRGETEAFF.

The rearrangement uses TRBV2 and TRBJ1-2; perhaps TRBD1 as D (6 bases). The V gene's germline CDR1 is SNHLY and CDR2 FYNNEI. This CDR3 comprises 13 residues. V shed 6 bases and J shed 8 bases, with 16 bases lying between them. This CDR3 reads CASRKGGVEGYTF. CDR3 nucleotide sequence: TGTGCCAGCAGGAAGGGGGGGGTCGAGGGCTACACCTTC.

A few counts support this clone. The DNA is omitted, as the CDR3 cannot be located on it reliably, and the CDR3 follows TCRdb's listing. This chain links TRBV6-5 with TRBJ2-1; TRBD2 is taken as the D call from the table, unchecked against the DNA. The germline V gene has CDR1 MNHEY and CDR2 SVGAGI. The CDR3 is 14 amino acids in total, end residues counted. The CDR3 is CASSTSGEGDEQFF.

The chain has TRBV21-1 and TRBJ2-3; the DNA was not used to check the table's D call, TRBD1. TRBV21-1 is flagged as a pseudogene. The CDR3 totals 18 residues. The CDR3 loop reads CASTKGTPRRAVSDTQYF. CDR3 bases: TGTGCCAGCACCAAAGGGACACCAAGAAGGGCGGTATCAGATACGCAGTATTTT.

The V and J genes are TRBV7-6 and TRBJ2-2; tentative D call: TRBD1 (7 bases). The CDR3 runs to 16 residues. V was cut by 3 bases and J by 3 bases, with 14 bases left in between. Germline CDR1 reads SGHVS; CDR2 reads FNYEAQ. The CDR3 sequence: CASSLVTGRYTGELFF. DNA of the CDR3: TGTGCCAGCAGCTTGGTGACAGGGAGGTACACCGGGGAGCTGTTTTTT.

The chain uses TRBV19 and TRBJ1-6; D gene unclear. This CDR3 has 14 residues. Trimming took 6 bases from V and 10 from J, leaving 16 bases between them. Germline V gene data show CDR1 as LNHDA and CDR2 as SQIVND (reference sequence). CDR3 sequence: CASRRGRAESPLHF. In DNA, the CDR3 is TGTGCCAGTAGGCGAGGGAGGGCAGAATCACCCCTCCACTTT. The full variable domain, in which reference TRBV19 and TRBJ1-6 provide the parts outside the CDR3, is DGGITQSPKYLFRKEGQNVTLSCEQNLNHDAMYWYRQDPGQGLRLIYYSQIVNDFQKGDIAEGYSVSREKKESFPLTVTSAQKNPTAFYLCASRRGRAESPLHFGNGTRLTVT.

V and J are TRBV30 and TRBJ2-3, with 7 bases fitting TRBD2. Germline V gene lookup returns CDR1 GTSNPN and CDR2 SVGIG (reference sequence). Trimming removed 4 bases from V and 6 bases from J; junction bases left unmatched: 7. The CDR3 is 13 amino acids. CDR3 coding DNA: TGTGCCTGGACGGGGGGTGTTGGGGATACGCAGTATTTT. This sequence encodes CAWTGGVGDTQYF.

This chain links TRBV6-4 with TRBJ1-2; perhaps TRBD1 as D (6 bases). V was trimmed by 0 bases and J by 8 bases, leaving 16 bases between them. CDR1 is MRHNA, CDR2 SNTAGT, per germline. The CDR3 spans 15 residues. The CDR3 DNA is TGTGCCAGCAGTGACTCGGCGGACAGCCGAGGGGGCTACACCTTC. Its protein product is CASSDSADSRGGYTF.

This clone has only one observation. The chain recombines TRBV11-3 with TRBJ2-7; D is possibly TRBD1 (5 bases). Trimming shortened V by 3 bases and J by 6 bases, and 9 bases separated the two germline ends. The CDR3 runs 12 residues. Germline CDR1 and CDR2: SGHNT and YENEEA. The CDR3 here is CASSFRVSEQYF. CDR3 nucleotide sequence: TGTGCCAGCAGCTTCAGGGTTTCCGAGCAGTACTTC.

The gene calls are TRBV28 and TRBJ1-5; tentative D call: TRBD1 (5 bases). The ends were cut back, 4 bases at V and 0 bases at J, with 10 bases in the middle. The germline gives CDR1 MDHEN, CDR2 SYDVKM. This CDR3 comprises 15 residues. In DNA form, the CDR3 reads TGTGCCAGCAGTTACCTCGACAGTAGCAATCAGCCCCAGCATTTT. Its translation is CASSYLDSSNQPQHF.